This T cell receptor beta chain is drawn from a study of cytomegalovirus exposure and HLA in healthy donors. Vbeta (60) and Jbeta (13) primers were used in the PCR. Libraries were prepared by immunoSEQ multiplex PCR; TCRdb keeps only in-frame clonotypes and omits some of them. The sample gives 120,000 or so clones, about 80% of which show up once; approximately 10% is in the top ten. General study findings and limits: As immune exposure information, only CMV serostatus was available.

This CDR3 is 16 amino acids long. The ends were cut back, 7 bases at V and 1 base at J, with 19 bases in the middle. Germline values: CDR1 LNHDA, CDR2 SQIVND (reference sequence). Comment on this clone: No antigen is known for it.

The clonotype was recovered from a man aged 30 to 39 in good health and CMV-seropositive. The chain links TRBV19 to TRBJ1-1, with D possibly TRBD1 on 6 matching bases. Sequencing was carried out using PBMCs. The CDR3 protein is CASKRTAVIRNTEAFF. DNA for the CDR3: TGTGCCAGTAAAAGGACAGCGGTTATTAGGAACACTGAAGCTTTCTTT.